This T cell receptor beta chain was sequenced for a study of blood T cell repertoires in COVID-19 (dated by TCRdb to the early 2020s). Study-level background: Samples from collaborators originated in the United States, Italy and Spain and spanned both the acute and convalescent phases of COVID-19. The prospective study material was composed of cDNA or gDNA derived from T cells, B-cell-depleted T cells, or PBMCs. Subjects who had been exposed to COVID-19, were actively infected with it, or had recovered from it provided the deeply sampled blood TCRbeta repertoires that made up the dataset. The repertoires were released in a freely available public database meant as a resource for research on the immune response to SARS-CoV-2. Samples came from the ongoing ImmuneRACE study (first 160 participants) plus 1,254 subjects from 6 global collaborators. A de-identified subject ID, COVID-19 status, age in years and sex were almost always included in the sample metadata. Where HLA class I and class II types were available, the types were taken from metadata supplied by the sample provider, not from assay-based typing.

Via the germline V gene, CDR1 is SQVTM and CDR2 ANQGSEA. The CDR3 numbers 17 residues from cysteine through phenylalanine. The DNA shown is the 51-base CDR3, in frame from base 1. V is pruned by 7 bases and J by 4 bases, leaving 20 bases of the junction without a gene match. TCRbeta CDR3 regions were amplified from genomic DNA using the immunoSEQ Assay, a bias-controlled multiplex PCR. The study's own analysis went as follows. The number of nucleated cells in each sample was estimated by amplification of reference gene primers within the assay. To quantify the absolute abundance of each unique TCRbeta CDR3 rearrangement, sequence reads were collapsed and filtered. Productive Simpson clonality was computed per sample as the square root of Simpson's diversity index over productive rearrangements. In its TCRdb copy, this immuneACCESS table keeps in-frame sequences only and misses some clones. Where compared with another copy, unresolved V genes explain less than half of these, and the others have no known cause. D and trimming were read from the DNA, whereas the V and J calls and clone size are those reported in that table. The sample table lists fewer than 450,000 clones, over 75% of them with a count of one. The leading ten clones occupy 2% to 2.5% of the sample.

In the prospective study, participants were roughly 18 to 100 years old, resided in about two dozen geographic areas of the United States, and were enrolled through a virtual design. In the prospective study, participants were assigned to cohorts based on the clinical history participants reported in a screening survey and a study questionnaire. In the prospective study, mobile phlebotomists collected whole blood, serum and a nasopharyngeal or oropharyngeal swab from each participant. Prospective study participants could optionally give additional blood draws and questionnaires over a roughly two-month period. Before DNA extraction, blood samples from the prospective study were shipped at room temperature or frozen. On this clone: No antigen is known for it. The record has no base qualities; no much larger clone is one base away.

Overall study results and their limits: How much clinical and demographic metadata was included differed by source and by participant, and the metadata was provided uncurated.

Rearrangement joined TRBV29-1 to TRBJ1-1; TRBD1 aligns with 8 central bases. The clonotype comes from a woman aged 40 to 50 with acute COVID-19. The sequenced sample was PBMCs or T cells enriched from blood (not recorded which). The CDR3 protein: CSAAAQGARLYSTEAFF. DNA sequence: TGCAGCGCCGCTGCCCAGGGGGCGCGGCTTTATAGCACTGAAGCTTTCTTT. The reference TRBV29-1 and TRBJ1-1 proteins fill in what lies around the CDR3, so the full variable domain reads SAVISQKPSRDICQRGTSLTIQCQVDSQVTMMFWYRQQPGQSLTLIATANQGSEATYESGFVIDKFPISRPNLTFSTLTVSNMSPEDSSIYLCSAAAQGARLYSTEAFFGQGTRLTVV.